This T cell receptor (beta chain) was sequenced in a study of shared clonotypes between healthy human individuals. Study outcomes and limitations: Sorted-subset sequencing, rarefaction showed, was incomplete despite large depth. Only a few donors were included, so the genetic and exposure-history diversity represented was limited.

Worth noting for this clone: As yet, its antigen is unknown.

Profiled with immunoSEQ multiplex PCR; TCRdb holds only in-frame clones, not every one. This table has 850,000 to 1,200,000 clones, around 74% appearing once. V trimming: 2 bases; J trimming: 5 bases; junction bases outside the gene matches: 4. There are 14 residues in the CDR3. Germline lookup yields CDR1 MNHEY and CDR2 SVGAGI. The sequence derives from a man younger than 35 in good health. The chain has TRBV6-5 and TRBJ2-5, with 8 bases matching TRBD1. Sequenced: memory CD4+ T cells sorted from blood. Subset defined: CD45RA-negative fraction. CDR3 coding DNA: TGTGCCAGCAGTTACCACAGGGGGTGGGAGACCCAGTACTTC. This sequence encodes CASSYHRGWETQYF.